These 21 T cell receptor beta chains originate from one sample sequenced in a study of T cells after yellow fever vaccination. TCRdb independently ran MiXCR on the 5' RACE reads; one entry per CDR3 protein. Seen here are roughly 120,000 distinct CDR3 sequences, 7.2% observed once, and the top ten hold 2.7%. Sequences were derived from CD4+ T cells sorted from PBMCs, sampled roughly 47 days after the first yellow fever vaccination. These TCRs come from a man aged 18 to 30 who received the YFV17D yellow fever vaccine.

In this sample, this clonotype turned up many times. V usage is TRBV10-3 and J usage is TRBJ2-3; unclear D gene. This CDR3 contains 12 residues. Trimming removed 4 bases at V and 5 bases at J, with 7 bases between. CDR1 is ENHRY and CDR2 is SYGVKD in the germline V gene. This chain's CDR3 is CAISVSGDTQYF. Here the CDR3 DNA reads TGTGCCATCAGTGTCTCAGGAGATACGCAGTATTTT.

In its sample, this clonotype was seen many times. The chain carries TRBV7-2 and TRBJ1-5; D unclear. The germline gives CDR1 SGHTA, CDR2 FQGNSA. The ends were cut back, 3 bases at V and 3 bases at J, with 6 bases in the middle. The CDR3 is 13 amino acids. The DNA of the CDR3 is TGTGCCAGCAGCTTCCTACCCAATCAGCCCCAGCATTTT. It encodes CASSFLPNQPQHF.

This clonotype was detected ten times or more. V is TRBV13 and J is TRBJ2-7; a possible D gene is TRBD2 (5 bases). The CDR3 has 17 residues. Trimming took 8 bases from V and 2 from J, leaving 25 bases between them. The germline gives CDR1 PRHDT, CDR2 FYEKMQ (reference sequence). In nucleotides, the CDR3 is TGTGCCAGCGGGCCCGGGGTTCAGTCTTCATCGACCTACGAGCAGTACTTC. It codes for CASGPGVQSSSTYEQYF.

This clonotype was observed at least ten times. V usage is TRBV7-8 and J usage is TRBJ1-2; the match to TRBD1 covers 9 bases. Germline values: CDR1 SGHVS, CDR2 FQNEAQ. CDR3 length: 17 residues. Trimming took 5 bases from V and 0 from J; bases not matched to a gene: 10. The CDR3 reads CASSGIQGAVTNYGYTF. The CDR3 coding sequence is TGTGCCAGCAGCGGGATACAGGGGGCAGTAACTAACTATGGCTACACCTTC. The complete variable domain, with remaining parts taken from reference TRBV7-8 and TRBJ1-2, reads GAGVSQSPRYKVAKRGQDVALRCDPISGHVSLFWYQQALGQGPEFLTYFQNEAQLDKSGLPSDRFFAERPEGSVSTLKIQRTQQEDSAVYLCASSGIQGAVTNYGYTFGSGTRLTVV.

This clonotype appeared many times. CDR3 in DNA: TGCGCCAGCAGCTTGGAACAGCGGGGTGGGACAGATACGCAGTATTTT. Translation: CASSLEQRGGTDTQYF. The chain couples TRBV5-1 to TRBJ2-3; TRBD2 matches at 7 bases. The CDR3 length is 16 residues. The ends lost 0 bases at V and 3 bases at J; junction bases unmatched: 7. CDR1 SGHRS and CDR2 YFSETQ come from the germline V gene. Full variable domain (outside the CDR3, taken from reference TRBV5-1 and TRBJ2-3): KAGVTQTPRYLIKTRGQQVTLSCSPISGHRSVSWYQQTPGQGLQFLFEYFSETQRNKGNFPGRFSGRQFSNSRSEMNVSTLELGDSALYLCASSLEQRGGTDTQYFGPGTRLTVL.

This clonotype was detected ten times or more. The chain has TRBV4-1 and TRBJ1-6; D is perhaps TRBD1 (5 bases). The CDR3 runs 14 residues. Trimming stripped 3 bases from V and 7 bases from J, with 10 bases between. Germline CDR1 reads MGHRA; CDR2 reads YSYEKL. Here the CDR3 DNA reads TGCGCCAGCAGCCAGCAAGGGGTAAATTCACCCCTCCACTTT. It encodes CASSQQGVNSPLHF.

This clonotype was counted only a few times. The gene calls are TRBV20-1 and TRBJ2-4, with D unclear. V was cut by 6 bases and J by 4 bases, with 4 bases left in between. CDR3 size: 10 residues. The germline gives CDR1 DFQATT, CDR2 SNEGSKA (reference sequence). The CDR3 DNA sequence: TGCAGTGCCCAGAAAAACATTCAGTACTTC. Translation gives CSAQKNIQYF.

This clonotype was picked up many times. The chain has TRBV7-2 and TRBJ2-4, with 12 nucleotides matching TRBD1. Germline V CDR1 and CDR2: SGHTA, FQGNSA. The CDR3 is made up of 16 amino acids. Trimming cost V 7 bases and J 8 bases; bases outside gene matches: 12. CDR3 DNA: TGTGCCAGCACCGAGTATCGGGGGACAGGGGGCCACATTCAGTACTTC. This encodes CASTEYRGTGGHIQYF.

This clonotype was counted at least ten times. The rearrangement uses TRBV20-1 and TRBJ2-7; D is undetermined. The ends were cut back, 2 bases at V and 3 bases at J, with 5 bases in the middle. Germline V CDR1 and CDR2: DFQATT, SNEGSKA (reference sequence). This CDR3 region has 11 residues. The DNA for the CDR3 is TGCAGTGCTAGACCCTACTACGAGCAGTACGTC. Translated, it gives CSARPYYEQYV.

This clonotype has ten or more counts. The chain combines TRBV12-3 or TRBV12-4 with TRBJ1-2; 7 bases are shared with TRBD1. The CDR3 length is 13 residues. V was clipped by 6 bases and J by 2 bases; unmatched bases: 3. The CDR3 region is CASSRGQNYGYTF. CDR3 in DNA: TGTGCCAGCAGCCGGGGACAGAACTATGGCTACACCTTC.

The table lists this clonotype with many counts. The chain recombines TRBV12-3 or TRBV12-4 with TRBJ1-2; TRBD1 aligns across 7 bases. The V and J ends lost 5 bases and 1 base, in that order; junction bases with no gene match: 1. This CDR3 spans 13 amino acids. The CDR3 loop reads CASSRQGNYGYTF. Written as DNA, the CDR3 is TGTGCCAGCAGTCGACAGGGTAACTATGGCTACACCTTC.

This clonotype was observed at least ten times. The genes are TRBV11-2 and TRBJ2-2; no reliable D call. Trimming removed 6 bases at V and 7 bases at J, with 15 bases between. This CDR3 spans 14 amino acids. Germline V gene data show CDR1 as SGHAT and CDR2 as FQNNGV. This CDR3 reads CASSQFLLDGELFF. In DNA, the CDR3 is TGTGCCAGCAGTCAATTCCTGCTAGACGGGGAGCTGTTTTTT.

This clonotype came up many times. J is TRBJ2-1 and V is TRBV7-7; D perhaps matches TRBD1 (6 bases). CDR3 length equals 13 residues. With 3 bases removed from V and 9 bases from J, the gap between germline ends came to 12 bases. In germline, CDR1 is SSHAT, CDR2 FNYEAQ (reference sequence). The CDR3 loop is CASSFQGSGEQFF. Written as DNA, the CDR3 is TGTGCCAGCAGCTTTCAGGGGTCAGGTGAGCAGTTCTTC.

This clonotype was found many times. The rearrangement joins TRBV6-5 to TRBJ2-3; TRBD2 matches at 13 bases. CDR1 and CDR2 (germline): MNHEY, SVGAGI. With 2 bases clipped from V and 10 bases from J, the junction kept 15 bases outside the gene matches. This CDR3 spans 18 amino acids. CDR3 sequence (DNA): TGTGCCAGCAGTTACGAGGGACTAGCGGGGTTCGTCCTAGTTCCGCAGTATTTT. Amino acid sequence: CASSYEGLAGFVLVPQYF.

This clonotype was counted at least ten times. The chain joins TRBV4-2 to TRBJ2-5; D tentatively reads TRBD1 or TRBD2 (6 bases each). V was shortened by 1 base and J by 2 bases, with 17 bases between the two germline ends. The CDR3 spans 17 residues. Germline V lookup: CDR1 LGHNA, CDR2 YNFKEQ. Here the CDR3 reads CASSQGGAEAPQETQYF. The CDR3 nucleotides are TGTGCCAGCAGCCAAGGGGGGGCCGAGGCACCACAAGAGACCCAGTACTTC.

This clonotype was observed a few times. J is TRBJ1-5 and V is TRBV4-3; D might be TRBD1 (5 bases). Trimming removed 0 bases from V and 13 bases from J, with 13 bases in between. CDR3 length: 13 amino acids. Germline V gene sequence: CDR1 LGHNA, CDR2 YSLEER. DNA for the CDR3: TGCGCCAGCAGCCAAGAGCCCCAGGACAAGCAGCATTTT. This sequence encodes CASSQEPQDKQHF.

Regarding this clonotype: A single base separates this from a much larger clone, so it may be a read error. This chain links TRBV4-1 with TRBJ2-5, with D possibly matching TRBD2 (6 bases). The CDR3 length is 15 residues. Germline CDR1 MGHRA, CDR2 YSYEKL. CDR3 in amino acids: CASSQGRIGGEPQYF. The CDR3 DNA reads TGCGCCAGCAGCCAAGGAAGGATCGGGGGAGAGCCCCAGTACTTC.

At least ten counts were recorded for this clonotype. The chain combines TRBV19 with TRBJ1-1, with D perhaps matching TRBD1 (6 bases). The CDR3 consists of 19 residues. The V gene's germline CDR1 is LNHDA and CDR2 SQIVND (reference sequence). Trimming took 1 base from V and 2 from J, leaving 23 bases between them. CDR3 in amino acids: CASSIARGRLFILNTEAFF. CDR3 in DNA: TGTGCCAGTAGTATAGCCCGGGGGCGGCTGTTTATCCTTAACACTGAAGCTTTCTTT.

This clonotype has ten or more counts. J is TRBJ2-1 and V is TRBV15; 7 bases match TRBD2. The CDR3 runs 16 residues. Looked up from germline, CDR1 is LNHNV and CDR2 is YYDKDF (reference sequence). V shed 0 bases, J shed 4 bases, and the junction held 6 bases outside the gene matches. The CDR3 region is CATSRDPGGRYNEQFF. Here the CDR3 DNA reads TGTGCCACCAGCAGAGATCCGGGGGGACGTTACAATGAGCAGTTCTTC.

This clonotype was picked up a small number of times. The J gene is TRBJ2-7, the V gene TRBV5-1; D is undetermined. V was shortened by 1 base and J by 3 bases, with 14 bases between the two germline ends. Germline-derived CDR1 and CDR2 are SGHRS and YFSETQ. There are 15 residues in the CDR3. CDR3 coding DNA: TGCGCCAGCAGCTTGATTGGGGTTTCTCGCTACGAGCAGTACTTC. Translating gives CASSLIGVSRYEQYF.

At least ten counts were recorded for this clonotype. This sequence joins TRBV20-1 and TRBJ1-5, with unresolved D. Germline CDR1 DFQATT, CDR2 SNEGSKA (reference sequence). The CDR3 has 12 amino acids. Trimming removed 3 bases from V and 13 bases from J, with 16 bases in between. The CDR3 sequence: CSASVLGENQHF. For the CDR3, the DNA is TGCAGTGCTAGCGTACTCGGGGAAAATCAGCATTTT.